Listed below are T cell receptor beta chains from one sample, sequenced in a study of regulatory T cells in long-lasting Graves disease. In TCRdb, the multiplex PCR reads were re-called with MiXCR into one record per CDR3 protein. Of roughly 320,000 distinct CDR3 sequences listed, around 17% are singletons. The same sample was also studied in work on T cells in Graves' hyperthyroidism and ophthalmopathy.

The specimen was peripheral blood mononuclear cells (PBMCs), collected at new diagnosis, from a patient treated with antithyroid drugs. The receptors derive from a man aged 40-49 years with Graves disease. CDR3s include the opening cysteine and the closing phenylalanine or tryptophan. The D gene is left open where the match is weak. The size field is filled for only some rows; it gives once, few, many or a size class.

d_call j_call v_call clone_size cdr3_nt cdr3_aa
. TRBJ1-4 TRBV28 few TGTGACAGCAGTTTACCGGGACAACTCGAAAAACTGTTTTTT CDSSLPGQLEKLFF
. TRBJ2-7 TRBV7-2 many TGTGCCAGCAGCCCTCGCACGGTACCCTACGAGCAGTACTTC CASSPRTVPYEQYF
. TRBJ1-2 TRBV9 few TGTGCCAGCAGCGTAGATAAAGGCAGCTATGGCTACACCTTC CASSVDKGSYGYTF
. TRBJ1-5 TRBV6-1 . TGTGCCAGCAGCGCCCGGGGGGTAGGTCACAATCAGCCCCAGCATTTT CASSARGVGHNQPQHF
. TRBJ1-5 TRBV11-2 . TGTGCCAGCAGCTTAGATGGGACGGGACAGCCCCAGCATTTT CASSLDGTGQPQHF
TRBD1 TRBJ2-7 TRBV5-1 few TGCGCCAGCACCGTCACAGGGGGCTCCTACGAGCAGTACTTC CASTVTGGSYEQYF
. TRBJ1-6 TRBV5-5 many TGTGCCAGCAGCTTTAGTGGAGTTATGCCACCCCTCCACTTT CASSFSGVMPPLHF
. TRBJ2-5 TRBV7-2 . TGTGCCAGCAGTCAGGGGGGGTATGAGACCCAGTACTTC CASSQGGYETQYF
. TRBJ2-5 TRBV6-1 many TGTGCCAGCAGTGAAGCGGAGGCAGGGCTCCAAGAGACCCAGTACTTC CASSEAEAGLQETQYF
. TRBJ1-2 TRBV27 many TGTGCCAGCAGTTTAGTGGCCAGTGCTAACTATGGCTACACCTTC CASSLVASANYGYTF
TRBD2 TRBJ2-7 TRBV5-1 many TGCGCCAGCAGTGTCGGACTAGCGGGGGCGATTCGGTACTTC CASSVGLAGAIRYF
TRBD2 TRBJ2-1 TRBV6-2/TRBV6-3 . TGTGCCAGCAGTTACTCTGGCGGGAGCTCCTACAATGAGCAGTTCTTC CASSYSGGSSYNEQFF
. TRBJ1-6 TRBV5-1 . TGCGCCAGCAGCCCCGACAGTACACCCCTCCACTTT CASSPDSTPLHF
. TRBJ2-2 TRBV6-5 many TGTGCCAGCAGTTCTACAGGGGGGGAGGGACTAGGGATCACCGGGGAGCTGTTTTTT CASSSTGGEGLGITGELFF
. TRBJ1-2 TRBV7-6 many TGTGCCAGCAGCCCCGGCGGGAGGGGCTATGGCTACACCTTC CASSPGGRGYGYTF
TRBD1 TRBJ1-5 TRBV24-1 many TGTGCCACCAGTGATTCGACAGGGGACCTTTTTTATAGCAATCAGCCCCAGCATTTT CATSDSTGDLFYSNQPQHF
. TRBJ2-7 TRBV7-9 many TGTGCCAGCGAGGGGTCCGGCGAGCAGTACTTC CASEGSGEQYF